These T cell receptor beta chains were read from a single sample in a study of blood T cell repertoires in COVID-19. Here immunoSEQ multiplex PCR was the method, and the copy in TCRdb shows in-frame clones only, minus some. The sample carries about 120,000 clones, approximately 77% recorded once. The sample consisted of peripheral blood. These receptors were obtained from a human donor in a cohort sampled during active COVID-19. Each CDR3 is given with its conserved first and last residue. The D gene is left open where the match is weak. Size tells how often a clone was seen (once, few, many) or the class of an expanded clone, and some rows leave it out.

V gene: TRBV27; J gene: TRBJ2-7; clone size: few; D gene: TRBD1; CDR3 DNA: TGTGCCAGCCGCCTTCTACCGGGACAGGGAATCTACGAGCAGTACTTC; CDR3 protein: CASRLLPGQGIYEQYF
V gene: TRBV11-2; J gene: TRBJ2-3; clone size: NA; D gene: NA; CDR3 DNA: TGTGCCAGCAGCTTAGTTTCGGGGGCAGATACGCAGTATTTT; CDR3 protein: CASSLVSGADTQYF
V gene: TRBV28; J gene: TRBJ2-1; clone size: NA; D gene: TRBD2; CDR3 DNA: TGTGCCAGCAGTTCCTCAGCGGGAGGGTCCCACAATGAGCAGTTCTTC; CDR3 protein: CASSSSAGGSHNEQFF
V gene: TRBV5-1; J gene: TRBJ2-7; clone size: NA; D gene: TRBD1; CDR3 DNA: TGCGCCAGCAGCTTGGGACAGGGGTTCCACGAGCAGTACTTC; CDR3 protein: CASSLGQGFHEQYF
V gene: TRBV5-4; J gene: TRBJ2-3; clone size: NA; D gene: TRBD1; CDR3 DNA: TGTGCCAGCAGTCAGGACAGGGAGGATACGCAGTATTTT; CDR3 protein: CASSQDREDTQYF
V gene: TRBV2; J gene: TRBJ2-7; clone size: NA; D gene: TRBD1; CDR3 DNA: TGTGCCAGCACCCCGACCTCCGGGACAGGAATCTACGAGCAGTACTTC; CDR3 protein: CASTPTSGTGIYEQYF
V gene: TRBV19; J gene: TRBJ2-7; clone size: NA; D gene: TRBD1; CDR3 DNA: TGTGCCAGTAGTCTAGACAGGGGGCGCGGCGAGCAGTACTTC; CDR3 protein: CASSLDRGRGEQYF
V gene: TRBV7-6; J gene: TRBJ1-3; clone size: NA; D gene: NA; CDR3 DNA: TGTGCCAGCAGCTACGACACTCTAAACACCATATATTTT; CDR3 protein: CASSYDTLNTIYF
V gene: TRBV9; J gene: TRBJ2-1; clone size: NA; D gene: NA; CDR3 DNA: TGTGCCAGCAGCGGTGGGCATTACAATGAGCAGTTCTTC; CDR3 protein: CASSGGHYNEQFF
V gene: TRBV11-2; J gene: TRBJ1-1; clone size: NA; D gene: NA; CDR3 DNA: TGTGCCAGCAGCCCCCCTTCGGGAGGTCTGAACACTGAAGCTTTCTTT; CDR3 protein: CASSPPSGGLNTEAFF
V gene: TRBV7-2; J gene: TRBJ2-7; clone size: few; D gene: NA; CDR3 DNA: TGTGCCAGCAGCTCGTTCGGCTACGAGCAGTACTTC; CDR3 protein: CASSSFGYEQYF
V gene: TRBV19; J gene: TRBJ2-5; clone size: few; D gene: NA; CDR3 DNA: TGTGCCAGTAGTAGTCGCGGCAACTTCGGGACCCAGTACTTC; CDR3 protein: CASSSRGNFGTQYF
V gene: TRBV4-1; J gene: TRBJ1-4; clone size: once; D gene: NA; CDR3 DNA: TGCGCCAGCAGCCAAGGGCAGGGCGTAGAAAAACTGTTTTTT; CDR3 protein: CASSQGQGVEKLFF
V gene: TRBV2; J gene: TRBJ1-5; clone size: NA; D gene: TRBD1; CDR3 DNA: TGTGCCAGCGCGGACAGGGTTCAGCCCCAGCATTTT; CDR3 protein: CASADRVQPQHF
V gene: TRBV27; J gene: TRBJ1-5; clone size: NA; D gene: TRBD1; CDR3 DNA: TGTGCCAGCAGTTCCCACGACAGGGTCGGACAGCCCCAGCATTTT; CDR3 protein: CASSSHDRVGQPQHF